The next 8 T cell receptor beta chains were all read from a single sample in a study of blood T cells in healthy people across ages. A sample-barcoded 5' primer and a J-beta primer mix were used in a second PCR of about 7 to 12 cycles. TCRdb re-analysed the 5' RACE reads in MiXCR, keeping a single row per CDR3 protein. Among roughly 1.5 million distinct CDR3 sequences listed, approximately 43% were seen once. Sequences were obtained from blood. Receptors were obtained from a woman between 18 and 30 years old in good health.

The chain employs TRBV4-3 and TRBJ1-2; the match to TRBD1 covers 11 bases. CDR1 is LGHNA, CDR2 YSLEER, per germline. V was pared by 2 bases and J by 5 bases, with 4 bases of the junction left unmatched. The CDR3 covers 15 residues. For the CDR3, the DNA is TGCGCCAGCAGCCAAACCGGGACAGGGGGTTATGGCTACACCTTC. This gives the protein CASSQTGTGGYGYTF.

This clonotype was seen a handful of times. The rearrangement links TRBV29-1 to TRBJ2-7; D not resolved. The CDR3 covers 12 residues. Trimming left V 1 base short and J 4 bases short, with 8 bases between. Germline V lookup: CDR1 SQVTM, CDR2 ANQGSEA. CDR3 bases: TGCAGCGTTGAAGGGTCGCGGTACGAGCAGTACTTC. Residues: CSVEGSRYEQYF.

Here the CDR3 DNA reads TGTGCCACCAGTGGGAGGGGGAACACTGAAGCTTTCTTT. Its protein product is CATSGRGNTEAFF. The V call is TRBV24-1, the J call TRBJ1-1; TRBD1 might be the D (5 bases). The germline gives CDR1 KGHDR, CDR2 SFDVKD. V was trimmed by 5 bases and J by 1 base, leaving 7 bases between them. The CDR3 is 13 residues long.

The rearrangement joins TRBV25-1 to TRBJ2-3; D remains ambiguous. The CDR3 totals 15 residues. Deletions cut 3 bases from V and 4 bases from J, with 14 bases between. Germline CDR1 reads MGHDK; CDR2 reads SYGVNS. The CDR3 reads CASSDSTRAPDTQYF. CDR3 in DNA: TGTGCCAGCAGTGACTCCACCCGAGCCCCAGATACGCAGTATTTT. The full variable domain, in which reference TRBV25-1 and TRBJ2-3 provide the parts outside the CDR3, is EADIYQTPRYLVIGTGKKITLECSQTMGHDKMYWYQQDPGMELHLIHYSYGVNSTEKGDLSSESTVSRIRTEHFPLTLESARPSHTSQYLCASSDSTRAPDTQYFGPGTRLTVL.

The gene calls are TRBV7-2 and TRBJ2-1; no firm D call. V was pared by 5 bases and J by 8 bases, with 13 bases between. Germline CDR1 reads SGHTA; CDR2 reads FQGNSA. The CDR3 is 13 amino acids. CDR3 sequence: CASSVVVRDEQFF. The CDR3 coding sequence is TGTGCCAGCAGCGTAGTGGTTAGAGATGAGCAGTTCTTC.

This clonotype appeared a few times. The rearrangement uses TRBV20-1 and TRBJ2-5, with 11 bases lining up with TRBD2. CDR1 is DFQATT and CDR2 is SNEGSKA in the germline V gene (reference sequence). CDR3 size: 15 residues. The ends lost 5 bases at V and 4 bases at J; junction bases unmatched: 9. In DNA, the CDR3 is TGCAGTGCTTTTTTAGCGGGGGGGTCCGGAGAGACCCAGTACTTC. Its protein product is CSAFLAGGSGETQYF.

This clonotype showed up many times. Written as DNA, the CDR3 is TGTGCCAGCAGGGGAACAGGGGGCAGCATCTACGAGCAGTACTTC. This translates into CASRGTGGSIYEQYF. The chain uses TRBV12-3 or TRBV12-4 and TRBJ2-7; 9 bases line up with TRBD1. V lost 6 bases and J lost 3; bases outside the gene matches: 9. The CDR3 runs 15 residues.

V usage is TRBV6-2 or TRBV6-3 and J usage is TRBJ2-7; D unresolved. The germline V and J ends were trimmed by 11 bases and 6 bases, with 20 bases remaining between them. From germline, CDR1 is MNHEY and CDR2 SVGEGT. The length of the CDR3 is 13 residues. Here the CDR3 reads CALGIGDHCEQYF. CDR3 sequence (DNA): TGTGCCCTCGGTATAGGAGATCATTGCGAGCAGTACTTC.